These 31 T cell receptor beta chains originate from one sample sequenced in a study of shared clonotypes between healthy human individuals. Clones were sequenced by immunoSEQ multiplex PCR, and TCRdb holds only the in-frame ones, with some missing. The table includes about 2.5 million clones, less than 95% detected once. Sequenced input: naive CD4+ T cells from PBMCs. Stated subset: CD45RA+ positively selected. These receptor sequences come from a man between 18 and 35 years old in good health. Some clones in this sample may be carry-over from other donors' samples.

CDR3 nucleotide sequence: TGTGCCAGTAGTCCACGACAGGGGGCTGACACTGAAGCTTTCTTT. Residues: CASSPRQGADTEAFF. The chain couples TRBV19 to TRBJ1-1; 10 positions agree with TRBD1. CDR1 LNHDA and CDR2 SQIVND come from the germline V gene (reference sequence). This CDR3 comprises 15 residues. V trimming: 5 bases; J trimming: 3 bases; junction bases outside the gene matches: 6.

The J gene is TRBJ2-7, the V gene TRBV4-3; D possibly matches TRBD1 or TRBD2 (5 bases each). Trimming removed 0 bases from V and 7 bases from J, with 19 bases in between. The CDR3 loop spans 16 amino acids. The germline gives CDR1 LGHNA, CDR2 YSLEER. CDR3 protein: CASSQDVGLAPGEQYF. The CDR3 DNA sequence: TGCGCCAGCAGCCAAGATGTGGGGCTAGCCCCAGGGGAGCAGTACTTC.

The gene calls are TRBV4-1 and TRBJ2-1; D perhaps matches TRBD2 (6 bases). The germline gives CDR1 MGHRA, CDR2 YSYEKL. CDR3 length: 15 residues. The V end lost 1 base, the J end lost 3 bases, and 10 bases lay between the germline ends. For the CDR3, the DNA is TGCGCCAGCAGCCAAGGACCGGGAGTCTACAATGAGCAGTTCTTC. Translation: CASSQGPGVYNEQFF.

CDR3 amino acids: CSVIDTGTGGNEQFF. CDR3 in DNA: TGCAGCGTAATAGACACCGGGACAGGGGGCAATGAGCAGTTCTTC. This chain uses TRBV29-1 with TRBJ2-1; 11 nucleotides agree with TRBD1. J was trimmed by 6 bases and V by 6 bases; bases with no gene match: 10. CDR1 and CDR2 (germline): SQVTM, ANQGSEA. This CDR3 comprises 15 residues.

In DNA, the CDR3 is TGTGCCAGCAGCCTCGGGACTAGCGGACACTACAATGAGCAGTTCTTC. Its protein product is CASSLGTSGHYNEQFF. J is TRBJ2-1 and V is TRBV7-3; TRBD2 agrees at 11 bases. The CDR3 has 16 residues. J lost 3 bases, V lost 5 bases, and 6 bases had no gene match. The germline V gene has CDR1 SGHTA and CDR2 FQGTGA.

The chain joins TRBV12-5 to TRBJ1-1, with a weak D call TRBD1 (5 bases). Germline lookup yields CDR1 LGHNT and CDR2 FRNRAP. Trimming cost V 3 bases and J 4 bases, with 9 bases left between them. The length of the CDR3 is 13 residues. For the CDR3, the DNA is TGTGCTAGTGGTTTTGGGGGGAGCACTGAAGCTTTCTTT. As protein: CASGFGGSTEAFF.

The chain joins TRBV5-4 to TRBJ2-5, with D possibly TRBD1 on 5 matching bases. Germline CDR1 is SGHNT and CDR2 is YYREEE (reference sequence). Trimming pared 3 bases from V and 2 bases from J, leaving 14 bases between. The CDR3 extends over 15 amino acids. CDR3 DNA: TGTGCCAGCAGCTCCCTCTCAGGGAATCAAGAGACCCAGTACTTC. It is translated as CASSSLSGNQETQYF.

In regard to this clone: Other nucleotide sequences in the sample specify the same CDR3. The rearrangement links TRBV28 to TRBJ1-2; D is undetermined. The length of the CDR3 is 10 residues. V shed 5 bases and J shed 4 bases, with 2 bases lying between them. CDR1 and CDR2 (germline): MDHEN, SYDVKM. The CDR3 bases are TGTGCCAGCAGTCGCTATGGCTACACCTTC. This translates into CASSRYGYTF.

In the case of this clone: The junction does not match germline at one end; this may be a read error. The V gene is TRBV27, the J gene TRBJ1-5; TRBD1 might be the D (6 bases). The CDR3 spans 16 residues. Germline CDR1 reads MNHEY; CDR2 reads SMNVEV (reference sequence). The CDR3 nucleotides read TGTGCCAGCGGTTTCGGCAGGGGAGGCGGCAATCAGCCCCAGCATTTT. Its translation is CASGFGRGGGNQPQHF.

This clone has a single count. This sequence joins TRBV18 and TRBJ2-2, with D tentatively TRBD2 (5 bases). Deletions cut 4 bases from V and 1 base from J, with 10 bases between. CDR1 is KGHSH, CDR2 LQKENI, per germline. The CDR3 is 15 amino acids. The CDR3 sequence: CASSLGLRNTGELFF. For the CDR3, the DNA is TGTGCCAGCTCACTAGGACTTAGGAACACCGGGGAGCTGTTTTTT.

This chain joins TRBV19 and TRBJ1-5; 7 nucleotides match TRBD1. The ends lost 4 bases at V and 0 bases at J; junction bases unmatched: 6. Germline-derived CDR1 and CDR2 are LNHDA and SQIVND (reference sequence). This CDR3 is 16 amino acids long. CDR3 coding DNA: TGTGCCAGTAGTAGTGGACAGGTGGCTAGCAATCAGCCCCAGCATTTT. Translating it yields CASSSGQVASNQPQHF.

The rearrangement uses TRBV20-1 and TRBJ2-4; D is perhaps TRBD1 (6 bases). Germline CDR1 and CDR2: DFQATT and SNEGSKA (reference sequence). CDR3 length: 11 residues. The V end was cut by 8 bases, the J end by 6 bases, with 11 bases between. The DNA of the CDR3 is TGCAGTCTCCCCAGGGGAAACATTCAGTACTTC. This encodes CSLPRGNIQYF.

This clone occurred once. The V gene is TRBV21-1, the J gene TRBJ1-1; TRBD1, the table's D call, was not compared with the DNA. TRBV21-1 is an annotated pseudogene. The CDR3 extends over 21 amino acids. The CDR3 nucleotides are TGTGCCAGCAGCAAAGTTCGTGGGTTTCTGTGGGGGACAGGGATGAACACTGAAGCTTTCTTT. Encoded protein: CASSKVRGFLWGTGMNTEAFF.

The rearrangement joins TRBV6-6 to TRBJ2-2, with D perhaps being TRBD1 or TRBD2 (5 bases each). Germline CDR1 and CDR2: MNHNY and SVGAGI (reference sequence). The CDR3 has 16 residues. V lost 8 bases, J lost 2 bases, and 18 bases lay in between. CDR3 sequence: CASGISSGTNTGELFF. For the CDR3, the DNA is TGTGCCAGCGGTATTTCATCCGGGACCAACACCGGGGAGCTGTTTTTT.

As regards this clone: Other nucleotide sequences from this sample produce the same CDR3. J is TRBJ2-2 and V is TRBV14; no clear D gene. CDR3 length equals 13 residues. The germline V gene encodes CDR1 SGHDN and CDR2 FVKESK. V shed 0 bases and J shed 8 bases, with 7 bases lying between them. CDR3: CASSQDLAGELFF. The CDR3 nucleotides are TGTGCCAGCAGCCAAGATCTTGCGGGGGAGCTGTTTTTT.

As to this clone: The sample contains more than one DNA sequence encoding this CDR3. The chain recombines TRBV11-2 with TRBJ1-5; D possibly corresponds to TRBD1 (5 bases). The CDR3 runs 13 residues. CDR1 and CDR2 (germline): SGHAT, FQNNGV. Trimming took off 3 bases at V and 4 bases at J, with 7 bases between the two ends. CDR3 DNA: TGTGCCAGCAGCTTCGGGGGTAATCAGCCCCAGCATTTT. Protein sequence: CASSFGGNQPQHF.

This chain uses TRBV10-3 with TRBJ2-3, with 7 bases identical to TRBD2. CDR3 size: 15 residues. Unmatched junction bases numbered 8, after V lost 2 bases and J lost 6 bases. Germline V lookup: CDR1 ENHRY, CDR2 SYGVKD. The CDR3 bases are TGTGCCATCAGTGAGGAGCGGGGACTTGGGGATACGCAGTATTTT. Translating gives CAISEERGLGDTQYF.

The chain is built from TRBV7-2 and TRBJ2-7; D might be TRBD1 (6 bases). The CDR3 consists of 15 residues. V gave up 1 base and J gave up 1 base, with 11 bases separating them. Germline CDR1 is SGHTA and CDR2 is FQGNSA. The CDR3 reads CASSLGQVRSYEQYF. CDR3 nucleotide sequence: TGTGCCAGCAGCTTAGGACAGGTCCGATCCTACGAGCAGTACTTC.

Turning to this clone: The sample contains more than one DNA sequence encoding this CDR3. The J gene is TRBJ1-3, the V gene TRBV18; D call uncertain. The CDR3 loop spans 15 amino acids. Trimming stripped 2 bases from V and 0 bases from J, with 8 bases between. CDR1 and CDR2 from the germline V gene are KGHSH and LQKENI. CDR3 amino acids: CASSPGQSSGNTIYF. CDR3 in DNA: TGTGCCAGCTCACCAGGGCAGAGCTCTGGAAACACCATATATTTT. Supplemented by reference TRBV18 and TRBJ1-3, the full variable domain reads NAGVMQNPRHLVRRRGQEARLRCSPMKGHSHVYWYRQLPEEGLKFMVYLQKENIIDESGMPKERFSAEFPKEGPSILRIQQVVRGDSAAYFCASSPGQSSGNTIYFGEGSWLTVV.

The chain recombines TRBV6-5 with TRBJ2-5, with a possible D match to TRBD2 (7 bases). The germline gives CDR1 MNHEY, CDR2 SVGAGI. The CDR3 covers 15 residues. The V and J ends lost 6 bases and 5 bases respectively, with 19 bases between them. CDR3: CASSPEGGGAETQYF. As DNA, the CDR3 is TGTGCCAGCAGCCCCGAGGGGGGAGGGGCGGAGACCCAGTACTTC.

The V call is TRBV28, the J call TRBJ1-5; no reliable D call. The germline V and J ends were trimmed by 6 bases and 0 bases, with 12 bases remaining between them. Germline CDR1 reads MDHEN; CDR2 reads SYDVKM. The CDR3 spans 15 residues. The CDR3 DNA reads as TGTGCCAGCAGGCCCGACACACGTAGCAATCAGCCCCAGCATTTT. This translates into CASRPDTRSNQPQHF.

The CDR3 nucleotides are TGTGCCAGCCGCCGGACAGATTCCTACAATGAGCAGTTCTTC. Amino acids: CASRRTDSYNEQFF. The chain combines TRBV2 with TRBJ2-1; D might be TRBD1 (6 bases). This CDR3 has 14 amino acids. Trimming pared 8 bases from V and 1 base from J, leaving 12 bases between. Germline CDR1 SNHLY, CDR2 FYNNEI. Looking up the rest from reference TRBV2 and TRBJ2-1 gives the full variable domain: EPEVTQTPSHQVTQMGQEVILRCVPISNHLYFYWYRQILGQKVEFLVSFYNNEISEKSEIFDDQFSVERPDGSNFTLKIRSTKLEDSAMYFCASRRTDSYNEQFFGPGTRLTVL.

This chain connects TRBV5-4 to TRBJ2-2, with 8 bases matching TRBD2. The V gene's germline CDR1 is SGHNT and CDR2 YYREEE (reference sequence). CDR3 length equals 16 residues. V lost 4 bases to trimming and J lost 3 bases; unmatched junction nucleotides: 8. Written as DNA, the CDR3 is TGTGCCAGCAGCGACCGGAGCGGGGGTTACACCGGGGAGCTGTTTTTT. Translating it yields CASSDRSGGYTGELFF.

In this sample, this clone turned up once. The gene calls are TRBV11-2 and TRBJ2-6, with D possibly being TRBD2 (6 bases). Germline V gene sequence: CDR1 SGHAT, CDR2 FQNNGV. CDR3 length equals 16 residues. V shed 4 bases and J shed 2 bases, with 12 bases lying between them. The DNA of the CDR3 is TGTGCCAGCAGCTCCGACCGGGGGACTGGGGCCAACGTCCTGACTTTC. Protein sequence: CASSSDRGTGANVLTF.

V is TRBV9 and J is TRBJ2-3, with TRBD2 matching over 7 bases. Per the germline V gene, CDR1 is SGDLS and CDR2 is YYNGEE. V dropped 4 bases and J dropped 1; count of bases not matched to a gene: 3. The CDR3 length is 14 residues. In DNA form, the CDR3 reads TGTGCCAGCAGCCAGAGCGGGGGCACAGATACGCAGTATTTT. The encoded protein is CASSQSGGTDTQYF.

The chain employs TRBV29-1 and TRBJ2-7; 8 nucleotides agree with TRBD2. The CDR3 has 14 amino acids. Germline V gene lookup returns CDR1 SQVTM and CDR2 ANQGSEA. V dropped 3 bases and J dropped 3; count of bases not matched to a gene: 7. CDR3 residues: CSVDRLAGNYEQYF. Here the CDR3 DNA reads TGCAGCGTTGACCGGCTAGCGGGCAACTACGAGCAGTACTTC.

The genes are TRBV28 and TRBJ1-5, with 8 bases that match TRBD1. The ends lost 5 bases at V and 6 bases at J; junction bases unmatched: 6. Germline V CDR1 and CDR2: MDHEN, SYDVKM. This CDR3 is 14 amino acids long. CDR3 in amino acids: CASSRRQGSQPQHF. CDR3 bases: TGTGCCAGCAGTCGACGACAGGGGAGTCAGCCCCAGCATTTT. Together with reference TRBV28 and TRBJ1-5, the CDR3 gives the full variable domain: DVKVTQSSRYLVKRTGEKVFLECVQDMDHENMFWYRQDPGLGLRLIYFSYDVKMKEKGDIPEGYSVSREKKERFSLILESASTNQTSMYLCASSRRQGSQPQHFGDGTRLSIL.

The rearrangement joins TRBV25-1 to TRBJ2-1; D is perhaps TRBD1 (7 bases). Looked up from germline, CDR1 is MGHDK and CDR2 is SYGVNS. This CDR3 comprises 13 residues. The ends were cut back, 7 bases at V and 8 bases at J, with 15 bases in the middle. In DNA form, the CDR3 reads TGTGCCAGCATGGAGGGGGCAATCTATGAGCAGTTCTTC. Protein sequence: CASMEGAIYEQFF.

The chain employs TRBV10-3 and TRBJ2-3; TRBD1 agrees at 8 bases. Germline CDR1 ENHRY, CDR2 SYGVKD. This CDR3 is built from 11 residues. CDR3 region: CGTGSTDTQYF. The CDR3 DNA follows: TGTGGGACAGGGTCCACAGATACGCAGTATTTT.

The chain links TRBV7-2 to TRBJ1-5; D is ambiguous. The ends were cut back, 1 base at V and 6 bases at J, with 4 bases in the middle. The CDR3 is made up of 12 amino acids. Germline V gene sequence: CDR1 SGHTA, CDR2 FQGNSA. Here the CDR3 reads CASSLDSQPQHF. CDR3 in DNA: TGTGCCAGCAGCTTAGATAGTCAGCCCCAGCATTTT.

This chain joins TRBV11-3 and TRBJ2-3; D call uncertain. CDR1 SGHNT and CDR2 YENEEA come from the germline V gene. CDR3 size: 16 residues. The ends were cut back, 0 bases at V and 2 bases at J, with 12 bases in the middle. The CDR3: CASSLDIGVITDTQYF. The DNA for the CDR3 is TGTGCCAGCAGCTTAGATATTGGGGTAATCACAGATACGCAGTATTTT.